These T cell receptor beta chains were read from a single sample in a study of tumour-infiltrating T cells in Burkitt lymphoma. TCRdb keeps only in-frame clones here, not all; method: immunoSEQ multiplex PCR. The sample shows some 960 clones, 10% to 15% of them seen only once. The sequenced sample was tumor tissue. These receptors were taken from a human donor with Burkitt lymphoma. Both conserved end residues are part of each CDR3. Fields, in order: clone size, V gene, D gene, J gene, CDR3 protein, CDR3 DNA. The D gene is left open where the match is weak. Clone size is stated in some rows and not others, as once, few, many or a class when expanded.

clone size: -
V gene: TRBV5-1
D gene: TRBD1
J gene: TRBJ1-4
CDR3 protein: CASSGGTGDGEKLFF
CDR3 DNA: TGCGCCAGCAGCGGGGGGACAGGGGACGGCGAAAAACTGTTTTTT

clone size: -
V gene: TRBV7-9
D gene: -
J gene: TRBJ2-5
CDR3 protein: CASTPTGLQETQYF
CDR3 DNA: TGTGCCAGCACCCCGACAGGACTCCAAGAGACCCAGTACTTC

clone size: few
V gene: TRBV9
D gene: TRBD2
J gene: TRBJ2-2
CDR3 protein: CASSVTSSGTNTGELFF
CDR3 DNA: TGTGCCAGCAGCGTAACGAGTAGCGGGACGAACACCGGGGAGCTGTTTTTT

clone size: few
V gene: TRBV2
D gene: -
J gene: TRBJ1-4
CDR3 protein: CASTLQGLNEKLFF
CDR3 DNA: TGTGCCAGCACCCTACAGGGCTTAAATGAAAAACTGTTTTTT

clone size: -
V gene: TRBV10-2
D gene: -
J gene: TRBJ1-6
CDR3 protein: CASSESGDSPLHF
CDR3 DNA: TGCGCCAGCAGTGAGTCCGGGGATTCACCCCTCCACTTT

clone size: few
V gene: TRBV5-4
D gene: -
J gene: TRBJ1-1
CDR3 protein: CASSGGLDTEAFF
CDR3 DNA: TGTGCCAGCAGCGGGGGGCTTGACACTGAAGCTTTCTTT

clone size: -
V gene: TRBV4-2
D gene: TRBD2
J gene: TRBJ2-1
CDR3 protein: CASSPQLAGVYNEQFF
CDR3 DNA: TGTGCCAGCAGCCCTCAACTAGCGGGAGTCTACAATGAGCAGTTCTTC

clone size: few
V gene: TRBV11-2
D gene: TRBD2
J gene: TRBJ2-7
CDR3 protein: CASSLGSSGTYEQYF
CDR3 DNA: TGTGCCAGCAGCTTAGGATCTAGCGGGACGTACGAGCAGTACTTC

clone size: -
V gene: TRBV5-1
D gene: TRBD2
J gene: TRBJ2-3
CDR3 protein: CASSSLSSGITDTQYF
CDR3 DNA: TGCGCCAGCAGTAGCCTCTCTAGCGGGATCACAGATACGCAGTATTTT

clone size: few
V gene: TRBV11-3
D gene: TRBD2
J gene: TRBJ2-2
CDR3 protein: CASSRLAGGTGELFF
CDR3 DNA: TGTGCCAGCAGCCGACTAGCGGGAGGAACCGGGGAGCTGTTTTTT

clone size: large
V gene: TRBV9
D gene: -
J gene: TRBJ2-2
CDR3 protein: CASSSTGFNTGELFF
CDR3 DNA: TGTGCCAGCAGCTCCACGGGATTTAACACCGGGGAGCTGTTTTTT

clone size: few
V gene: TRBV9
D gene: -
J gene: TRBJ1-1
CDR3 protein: CASSLTDEAFGANFF
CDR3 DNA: TGTGCCAGCAGTCTGACAGATGAAGCTTTCGGGGCTAATTTCTTT

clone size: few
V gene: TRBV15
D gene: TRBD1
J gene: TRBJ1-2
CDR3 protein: CATTGQGDYGYTF
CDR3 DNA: TGTGCCACCACGGGACAGGGTGATTATGGCTACACCTTC

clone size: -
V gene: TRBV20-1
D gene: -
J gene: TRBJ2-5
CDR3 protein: CSAIGEETQYF
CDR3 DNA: TGCAGTGCTATAGGAGAAGAGACCCAGTACTTC

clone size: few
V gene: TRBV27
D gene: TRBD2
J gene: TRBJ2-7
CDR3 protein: CASSPQWDPGLAGANSYEQYF
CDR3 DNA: TGTGCCAGCAGTCCCCAATGGGACCCGGGACTAGCGGGGGCCAACTCCTACGAGCAGTACTTC

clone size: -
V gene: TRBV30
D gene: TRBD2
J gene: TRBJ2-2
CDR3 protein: CAWTNRVLAGHTTGELFF
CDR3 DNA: TGTGCCTGGACCAATCGAGTTTTAGCGGGGCATACCACCGGGGAGCTGTTTTTT

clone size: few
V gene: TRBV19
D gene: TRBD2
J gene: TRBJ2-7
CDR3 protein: CASSPILAGGGEQYF
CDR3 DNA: TGTGCCAGTAGCCCGATACTAGCGGGAGGTGGGGAGCAGTACTTC

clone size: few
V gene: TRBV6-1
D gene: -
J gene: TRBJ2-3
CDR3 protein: CASSEQKDTQYF
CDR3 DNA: TGTGCCAGCAGTGAGCAGAAAGATACGCAGTATTTT

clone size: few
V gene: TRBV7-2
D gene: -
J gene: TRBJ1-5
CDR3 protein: CASSPRAGNQPQHF
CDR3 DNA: TGTGCCAGCAGCCCAAGGGCGGGCAATCAGCCCCAGCATTTT

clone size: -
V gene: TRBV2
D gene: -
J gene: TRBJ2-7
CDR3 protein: CASSQGAYEQYF
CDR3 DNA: TGTGCCAGCAGTCAAGGAGCCTACGAGCAGTACTTC

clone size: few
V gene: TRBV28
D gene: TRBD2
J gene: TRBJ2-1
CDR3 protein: CASSSPRTSGSKYNEQFF
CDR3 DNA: TGTGCCAGCAGTTCACCCCGGACTAGCGGGAGTAAGTACAATGAGCAGTTCTTC

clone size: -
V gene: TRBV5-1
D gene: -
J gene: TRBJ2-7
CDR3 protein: CASSLAQGGGEQYF
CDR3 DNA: TGCGCCAGCAGCTTGGCTCAGGGAGGGGGCGAGCAGTACTTC

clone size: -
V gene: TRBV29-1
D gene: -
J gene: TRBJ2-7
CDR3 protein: CSAVDPLRGYEQYF
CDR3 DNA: TGCAGCGCCGTGGACCCCTTGAGGGGCTACGAGCAGTACTTC

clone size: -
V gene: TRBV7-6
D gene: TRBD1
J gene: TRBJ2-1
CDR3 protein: CASSPHAGTGGGNEQFF
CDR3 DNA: TGTGCCAGCAGCCCCCACGCCGGGACAGGGGGAGGCAATGAGCAGTTCTTC